Included here is one TCR beta chain sequence, with context. What it binds is unknown. The data are from a study of blood T cells in healthy people across ages. Points from the study as a whole: Changes in expanded clonotypes were possibly confounded, as the CMV status of donors was unknown. More naive CD4+ cells and higher diversity were found in long-lived than in aged donors.

Primers used in a second PCR of roughly 7 to 12 cycles were a sample-barcoded 5' primer and a J-beta primer mix. A template-switch adaptor that had 12 random nucleotides put a tag on each cDNA molecule. A single record per CDR3 protein comes from TCRdb applying MiXCR to the 5' RACE reads. The profile shows over 950,000 distinct CDR3 sequences, roughly 51% of them singletons. Trimming removed 1 base at V and 1 base at J, with 5 bases between. The CDR3 contains 13 residues. The sample consisted of blood. This chain connects TRBV12-3 or TRBV12-4 to TRBJ2-7, with a weak D call TRBD2 (5 bases). The clonotype was recovered from a woman aged 55-75 years in good health. This CDR3 reads CASSLVASYEQYF. Written as DNA, the CDR3 is TGTGCCAGCAGTTTAGTAGCGTCCTACGAGCAGTACTTC.